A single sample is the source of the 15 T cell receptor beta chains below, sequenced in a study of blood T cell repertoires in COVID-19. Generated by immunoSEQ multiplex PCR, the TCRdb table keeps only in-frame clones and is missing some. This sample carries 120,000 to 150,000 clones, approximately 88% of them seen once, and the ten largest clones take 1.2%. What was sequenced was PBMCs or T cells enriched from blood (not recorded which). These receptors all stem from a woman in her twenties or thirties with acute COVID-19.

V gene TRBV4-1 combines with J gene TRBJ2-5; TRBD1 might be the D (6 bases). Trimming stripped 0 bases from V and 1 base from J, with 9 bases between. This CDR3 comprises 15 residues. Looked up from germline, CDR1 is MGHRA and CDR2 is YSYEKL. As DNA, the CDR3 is TGCGCCAGCAGCCAAGATGACAGGAGCCAAGAGACCCAGTACTTC. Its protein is CASSQDDRSQETQYF.

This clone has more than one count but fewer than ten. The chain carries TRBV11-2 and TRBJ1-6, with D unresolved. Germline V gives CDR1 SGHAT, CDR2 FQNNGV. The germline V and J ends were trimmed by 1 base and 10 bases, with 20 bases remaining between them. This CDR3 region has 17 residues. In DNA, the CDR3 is TGTGCCAGCAGCTTAGTGACCCCCGTGGGCGAAGAGTCACCCCTCCACTTT. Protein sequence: CASSLVTPVGEESPLHF.

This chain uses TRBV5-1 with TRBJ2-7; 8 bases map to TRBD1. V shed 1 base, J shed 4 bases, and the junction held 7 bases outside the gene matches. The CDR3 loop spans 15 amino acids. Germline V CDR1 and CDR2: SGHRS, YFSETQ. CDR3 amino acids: CASSLIQGGEYEQYF. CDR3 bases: TGCGCCAGCAGCTTGATACAGGGGGGTGAATACGAGCAGTACTTC.

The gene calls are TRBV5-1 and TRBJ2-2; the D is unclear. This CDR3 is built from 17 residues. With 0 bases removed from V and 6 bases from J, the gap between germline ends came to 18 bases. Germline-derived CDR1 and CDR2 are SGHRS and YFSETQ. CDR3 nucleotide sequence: TGCGCCAGCAGCTTGGTATCGCAGGTCTCATTCTCCGGGGAGCTGTTTTTT. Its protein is CASSLVSQVSFSGELFF.

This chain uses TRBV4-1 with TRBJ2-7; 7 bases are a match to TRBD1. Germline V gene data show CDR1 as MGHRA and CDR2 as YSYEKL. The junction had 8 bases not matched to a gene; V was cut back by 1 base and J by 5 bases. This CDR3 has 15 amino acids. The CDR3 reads CASSQAPGTVNEQYF. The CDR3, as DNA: TGCGCCAGCAGCCAAGCCCCAGGGACAGTCAACGAGCAGTACTTC.

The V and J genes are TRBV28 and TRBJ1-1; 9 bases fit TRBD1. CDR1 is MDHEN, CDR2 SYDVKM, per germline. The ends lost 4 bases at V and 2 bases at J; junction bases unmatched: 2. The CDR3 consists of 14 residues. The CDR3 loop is CASSSDRGNTEAFF. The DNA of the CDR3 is TGTGCCAGCAGTTCGGACAGGGGAAACACTGAAGCTTTCTTT. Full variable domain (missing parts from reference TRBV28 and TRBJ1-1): DVKVTQSSRYLVKRTGEKVFLECVQDMDHENMFWYRQDPGLGLRLIYFSYDVKMKEKGDIPEGYSVSREKKERFSLILESASTNQTSMYLCASSSDRGNTEAFFGQGTRLTVV.

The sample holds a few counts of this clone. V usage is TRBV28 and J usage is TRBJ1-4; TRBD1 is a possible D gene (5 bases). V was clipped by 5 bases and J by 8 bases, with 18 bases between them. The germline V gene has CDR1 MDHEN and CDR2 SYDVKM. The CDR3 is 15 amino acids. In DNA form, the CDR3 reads TGTGCCAGCAGTGGAGGGGCGGACGCGAGGGAAAAACTGTTTTTT. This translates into CASSGGADAREKLFF.

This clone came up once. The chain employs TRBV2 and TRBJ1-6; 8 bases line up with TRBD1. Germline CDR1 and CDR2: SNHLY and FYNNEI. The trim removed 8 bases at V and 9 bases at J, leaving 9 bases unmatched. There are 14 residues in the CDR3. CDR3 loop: CASGPDRVGSPLHF. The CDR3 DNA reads TGTGCCAGCGGACCGGACAGGGTTGGTTCACCCCTCCACTTT.

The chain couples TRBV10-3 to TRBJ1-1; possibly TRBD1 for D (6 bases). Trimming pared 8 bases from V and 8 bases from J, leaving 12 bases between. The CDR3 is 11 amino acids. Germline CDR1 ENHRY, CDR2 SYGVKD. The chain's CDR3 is CAIQTGKEAFF. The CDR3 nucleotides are TGTGCCATCCAGACAGGAAAGGAAGCTTTCTTT.

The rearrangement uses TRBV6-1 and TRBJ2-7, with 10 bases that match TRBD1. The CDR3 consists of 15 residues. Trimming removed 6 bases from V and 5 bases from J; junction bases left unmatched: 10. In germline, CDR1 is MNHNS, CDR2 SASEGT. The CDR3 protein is CASSLTGTGAHEQYF. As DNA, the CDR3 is TGTGCCAGCAGCCTCACCGGGACAGGGGCCCACGAGCAGTACTTC.

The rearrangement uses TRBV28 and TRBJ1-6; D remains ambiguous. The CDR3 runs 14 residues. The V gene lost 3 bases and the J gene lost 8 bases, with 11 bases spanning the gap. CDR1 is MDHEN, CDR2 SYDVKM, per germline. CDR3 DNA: TGTGCCAGCAGTTTCGCATTTGGGCATTCACCCCTCCACTTT. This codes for CASSFAFGHSPLHF.

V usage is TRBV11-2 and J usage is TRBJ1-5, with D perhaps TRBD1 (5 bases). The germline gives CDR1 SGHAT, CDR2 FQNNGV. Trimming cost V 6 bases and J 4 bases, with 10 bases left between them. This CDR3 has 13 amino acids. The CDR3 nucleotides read TGTGCCAGCAGTTCACCAGGGAATCAGCCCCAGCATTTT. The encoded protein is CASSSPGNQPQHF.

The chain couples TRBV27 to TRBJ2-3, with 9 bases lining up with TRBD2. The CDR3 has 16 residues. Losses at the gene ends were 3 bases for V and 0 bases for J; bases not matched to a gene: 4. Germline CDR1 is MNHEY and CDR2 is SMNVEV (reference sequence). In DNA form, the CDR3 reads TGTGCCAGCAGTTTTCTAGCGGGAACTAGCACAGATACGCAGTATTTT. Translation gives CASSFLAGTSTDTQYF.

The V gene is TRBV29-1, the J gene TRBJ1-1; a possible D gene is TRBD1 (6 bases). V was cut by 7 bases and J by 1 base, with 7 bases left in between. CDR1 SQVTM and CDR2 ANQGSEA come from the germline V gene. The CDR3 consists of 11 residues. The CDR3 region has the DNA TGCAGCGCCAGGGGGAACACTGAAGCTTTCTTT. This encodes CSARGNTEAFF.

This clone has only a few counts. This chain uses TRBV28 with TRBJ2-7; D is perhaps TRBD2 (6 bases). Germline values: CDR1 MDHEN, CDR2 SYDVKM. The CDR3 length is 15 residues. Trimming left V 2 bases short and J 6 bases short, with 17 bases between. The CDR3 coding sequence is TGTGCCAGCAGTTTACGAGGGAGGTTGTTAGCCGAGCAGTACTTC. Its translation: CASSLRGRLLAEQYF.